This T cell receptor beta chain is from a study of shared clonotypes between healthy human individuals. Findings and limits, study-wide: The sharing of approximately 5.1% of naive CD4 clonotypes was seen across a handful of donors. Non-shared clonotypes were found to have lower generation probabilities than the clonotypes that were shared by all four of the sorted-subset donors. Sharing of clonotypes among donors was expected to vary with sequencing depth.

Measured with immunoSEQ multiplex PCR; TCRdb has only the in-frame clones, and not every one. Among 550,000 to 600,000 clones listed, roughly 98% were seen once. Germline CDR1 SGHAT, CDR2 FQNNGV. The V and J ends lost 0 bases and 0 bases respectively, with 3 bases between them. The CDR3 length is 13 residues. On this clone: Its antigen is as yet unknown. The same CDR3 also results from other DNA sequences found in this sample.

Terminally differentiated effector memory CD45RA+ cells were excluded by CCR7 positive selection of CD45RO-negative cells. Free of recent acute infections or vaccinations, the donors were healthy HIV-negative adults. The sequenced sample consisted of naive CD8+ T cells sorted from blood. The sequence was obtained from a man between 25 and 39 years old in good health. This sequence joins TRBV11-2 and TRBJ2-7; D is uncertain. The CDR3 sequence: CASSLEASYEQYF. In DNA form, the CDR3 reads TGTGCCAGCAGCTTAGAGGCCTCCTACGAGCAGTACTTC.